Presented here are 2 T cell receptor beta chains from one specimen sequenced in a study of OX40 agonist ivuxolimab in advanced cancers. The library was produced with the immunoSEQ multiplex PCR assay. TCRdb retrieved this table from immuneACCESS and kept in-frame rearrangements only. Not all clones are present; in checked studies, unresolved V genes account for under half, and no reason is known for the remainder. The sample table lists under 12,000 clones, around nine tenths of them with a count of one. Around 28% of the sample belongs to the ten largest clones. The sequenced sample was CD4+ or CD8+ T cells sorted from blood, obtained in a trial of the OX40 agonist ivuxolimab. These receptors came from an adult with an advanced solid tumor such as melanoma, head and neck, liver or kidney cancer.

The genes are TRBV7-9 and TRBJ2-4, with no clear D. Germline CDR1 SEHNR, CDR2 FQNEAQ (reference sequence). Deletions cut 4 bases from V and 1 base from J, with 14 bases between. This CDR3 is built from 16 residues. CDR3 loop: CASSSLDPGAKNIQYF. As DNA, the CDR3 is TGTGCCAGCAGCTCCCTTGACCCAGGCGCCAAAAACATTCAGTACTTC.

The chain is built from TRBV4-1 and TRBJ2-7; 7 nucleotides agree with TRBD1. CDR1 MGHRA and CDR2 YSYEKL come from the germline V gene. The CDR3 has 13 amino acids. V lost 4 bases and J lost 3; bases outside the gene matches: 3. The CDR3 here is CASSPRQGYEQYF. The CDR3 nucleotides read TGCGCCAGCAGCCCTCGACAGGGCTACGAGCAGTACTTC.